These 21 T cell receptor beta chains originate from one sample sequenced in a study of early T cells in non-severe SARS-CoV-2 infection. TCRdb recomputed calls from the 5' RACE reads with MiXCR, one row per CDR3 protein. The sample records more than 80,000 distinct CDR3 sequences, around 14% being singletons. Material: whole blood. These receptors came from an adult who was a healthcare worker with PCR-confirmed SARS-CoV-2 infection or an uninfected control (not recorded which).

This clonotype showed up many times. CDR3 bases: TGTGCCAGCAGTTCGGTAGCGGGAGGGCGGGTGGATGAGCAGTTCTTC. It encodes CASSSVAGGRVDEQFF. The genes are TRBV28 and TRBJ2-1, with 11 bases fitting TRBD2. The CDR3 runs 16 residues. Unmatched junction bases numbered 10, after V lost 4 bases and J lost 8 bases. From germline, CDR1 is MDHEN and CDR2 SYDVKM.

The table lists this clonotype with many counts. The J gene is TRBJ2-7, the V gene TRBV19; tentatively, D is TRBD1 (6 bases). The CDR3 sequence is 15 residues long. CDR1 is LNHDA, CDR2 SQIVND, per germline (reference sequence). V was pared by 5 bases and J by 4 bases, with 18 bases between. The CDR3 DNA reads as TGTGCCAGTAGTCTAACGCTAAACGGACAGTACGAGCAGTACTTC. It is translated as CASSLTLNGQYEQYF.

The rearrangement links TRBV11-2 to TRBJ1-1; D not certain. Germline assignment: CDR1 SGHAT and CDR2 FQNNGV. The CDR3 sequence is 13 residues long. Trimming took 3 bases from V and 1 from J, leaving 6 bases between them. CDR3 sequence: CASSFIENTEAFF. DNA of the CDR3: TGTGCCAGCAGCTTCATCGAGAACACTGAAGCTTTCTTT. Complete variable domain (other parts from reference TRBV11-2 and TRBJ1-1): EAGVAQSPRYKIIEKRQSVAFWCNPISGHATLYWYQQILGQGPKLLIQFQNNGVVDDSQLPKDRFSAERLKGVDSTLKIQPAKLEDSAVYLCASSFIENTEAFFGQGTRLTVV.

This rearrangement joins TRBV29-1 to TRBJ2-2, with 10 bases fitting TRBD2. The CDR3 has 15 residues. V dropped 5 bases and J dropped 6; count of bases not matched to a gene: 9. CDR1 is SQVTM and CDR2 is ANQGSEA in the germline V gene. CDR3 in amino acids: CSVPASGSWSGELFF. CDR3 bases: TGCAGCGTTCCGGCTAGCGGGAGTTGGTCCGGGGAGCTGTTTTTT.

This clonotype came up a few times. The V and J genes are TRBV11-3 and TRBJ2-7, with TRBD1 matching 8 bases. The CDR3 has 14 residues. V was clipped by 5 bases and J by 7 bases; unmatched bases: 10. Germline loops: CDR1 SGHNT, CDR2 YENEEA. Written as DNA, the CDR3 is TGTGCCAGCAGCGCTTCGGGGACAGGTTTAGAGCAGTACTTC. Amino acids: CASSASGTGLEQYF.

The CDR3: CAIGVAGMYEQYF. CDR3 bases: TGTGCCATCGGAGTAGCGGGAATGTACGAGCAGTACTTC. The rearrangement uses TRBV10-3 and TRBJ2-7, with 8 bases aligning to TRBD2. Per germline, CDR1 ENHRY and CDR2 SYGVKD. V gave up 8 bases and J gave up 4 bases; unmatched junction bases: 7. The CDR3 spans 13 residues.

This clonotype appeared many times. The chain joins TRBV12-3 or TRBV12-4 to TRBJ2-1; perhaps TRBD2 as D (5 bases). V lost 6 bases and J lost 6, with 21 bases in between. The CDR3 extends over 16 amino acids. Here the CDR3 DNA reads TGTGCCAGCAGAGCTAGCTATCGCGCATGGGGCAATGAGCAGTTCTTC. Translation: CASRASYRAWGNEQFF.

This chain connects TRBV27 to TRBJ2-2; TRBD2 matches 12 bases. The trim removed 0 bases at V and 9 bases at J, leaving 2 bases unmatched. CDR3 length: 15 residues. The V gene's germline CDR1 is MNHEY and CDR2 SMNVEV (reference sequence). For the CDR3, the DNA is TGTGCCAGCAGTTTATCAGGACTAGCGGGAAGGGAGCTGTTTTTT. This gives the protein CASSLSGLAGRELFF.

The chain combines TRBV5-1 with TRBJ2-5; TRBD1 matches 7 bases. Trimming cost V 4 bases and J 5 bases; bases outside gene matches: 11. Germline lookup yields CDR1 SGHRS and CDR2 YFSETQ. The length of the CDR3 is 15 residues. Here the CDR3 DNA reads TGCGCCAGCAGCAAGAGACAGGGACATAGGGAGACCCAGTACTTC. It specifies CASSKRQGHRETQYF.

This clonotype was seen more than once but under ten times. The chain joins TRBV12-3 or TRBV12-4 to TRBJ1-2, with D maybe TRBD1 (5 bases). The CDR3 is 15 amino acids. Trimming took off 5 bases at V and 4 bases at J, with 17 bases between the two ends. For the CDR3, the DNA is TGTGCCAGCAGTAGGGGACCGACCGCTGTCTATGGCTACACCTTC. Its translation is CASSRGPTAVYGYTF.

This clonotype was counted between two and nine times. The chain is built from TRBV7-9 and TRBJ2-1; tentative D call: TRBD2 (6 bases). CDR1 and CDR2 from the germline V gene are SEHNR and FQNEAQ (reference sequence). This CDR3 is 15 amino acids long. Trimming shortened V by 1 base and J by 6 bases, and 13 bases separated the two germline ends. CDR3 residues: CASSLDRPRGNEQFF. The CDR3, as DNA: TGTGCCAGCAGCTTAGACCGGCCGCGGGGCAATGAGCAGTTCTTC.

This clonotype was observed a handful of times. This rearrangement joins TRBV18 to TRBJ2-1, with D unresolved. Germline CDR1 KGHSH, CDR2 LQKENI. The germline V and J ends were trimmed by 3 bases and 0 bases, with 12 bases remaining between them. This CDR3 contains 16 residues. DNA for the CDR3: TGTGCCAGCTCACCGCCTTTGGTGAGCTCCTACAATGAGCAGTTCTTC. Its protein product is CASSPPLVSSYNEQFF.

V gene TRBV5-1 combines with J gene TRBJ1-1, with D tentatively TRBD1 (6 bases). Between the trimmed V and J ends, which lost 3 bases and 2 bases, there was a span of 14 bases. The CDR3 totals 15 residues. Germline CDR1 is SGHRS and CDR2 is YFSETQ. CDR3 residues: CASSSSLQGNTEAFF. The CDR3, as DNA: TGCGCCAGCAGCTCCAGCTTACAGGGAAACACTGAAGCTTTCTTT.

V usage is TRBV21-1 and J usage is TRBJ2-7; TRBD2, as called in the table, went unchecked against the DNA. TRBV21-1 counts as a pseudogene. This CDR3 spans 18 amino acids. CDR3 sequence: CASSKGLAGGPLRNEQYF. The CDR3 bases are TGTGCCAGCAGCAAGGGACTAGCGGGAGGGCCTCTTAGAAACGAGCAGTACTTC.

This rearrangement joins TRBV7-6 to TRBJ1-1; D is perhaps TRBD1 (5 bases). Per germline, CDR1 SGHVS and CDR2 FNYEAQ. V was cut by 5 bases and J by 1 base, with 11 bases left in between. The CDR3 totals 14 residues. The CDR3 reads CASSQGSENTEAFF. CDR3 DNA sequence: TGTGCCAGCAGCCAGGGATCGGAGAACACTGAAGCTTTCTTT. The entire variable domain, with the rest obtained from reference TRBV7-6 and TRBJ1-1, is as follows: GAGVSQSPRYKVTKRGQDVALRCDPISGHVSLYWYRQALGQGPEFLTYFNYEAQQDKSGLPNDRFSAERPEGSISTLTIQRTEQRDSAMYRCASSQGSENTEAFFGQGTRLTVV.

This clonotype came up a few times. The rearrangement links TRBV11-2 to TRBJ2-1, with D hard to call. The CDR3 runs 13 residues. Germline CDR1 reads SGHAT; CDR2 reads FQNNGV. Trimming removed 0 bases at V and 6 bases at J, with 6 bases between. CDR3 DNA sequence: TGTGCCAGCAGCTTAGAAAAGCGCAATGAGCAGTTCTTC. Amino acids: CASSLEKRNEQFF.

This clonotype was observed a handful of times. CDR3 nucleotides: TGTGCCAGCAATCGTAGGACAGGGACCACAGATACGCAGTATTTT. Translation gives CASNRRTGTTDTQYF. V gene TRBV6-5 combines with J gene TRBJ2-3; 8 bases line up with TRBD1. CDR3 length: 15 residues. The V and J ends lost 7 bases and 2 bases, in that order; junction bases with no gene match: 8. CDR1 MNHEY and CDR2 SVGAGI come from the germline V gene.

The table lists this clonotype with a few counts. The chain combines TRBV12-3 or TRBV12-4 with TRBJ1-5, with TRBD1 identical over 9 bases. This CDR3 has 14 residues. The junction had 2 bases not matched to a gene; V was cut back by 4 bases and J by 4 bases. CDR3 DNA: TGTGCCAGCAGTTCGACAGGGGGGAATCAGCCCCAGCATTTT. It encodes CASSSTGGNQPQHF.

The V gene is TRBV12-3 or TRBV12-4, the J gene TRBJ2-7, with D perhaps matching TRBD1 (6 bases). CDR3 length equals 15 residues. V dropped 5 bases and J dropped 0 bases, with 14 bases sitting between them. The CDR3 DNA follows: TGTGCCAGCAGTCCGACAGGACGATACTCCTACGAGCAGTACTTC. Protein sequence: CASSPTGRYSYEQYF.

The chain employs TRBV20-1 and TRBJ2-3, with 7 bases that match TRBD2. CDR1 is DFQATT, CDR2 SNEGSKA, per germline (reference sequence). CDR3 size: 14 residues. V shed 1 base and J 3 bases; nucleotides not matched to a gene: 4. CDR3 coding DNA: TGCAGTGCTAGAGCACCGGGACTAACAGATACGCAGTATTTT. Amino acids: CSARAPGLTDTQYF.

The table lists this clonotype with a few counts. DNA for the CDR3: TGTGCCAGCAGTCTAGCGGGAGAAGTGACCGGGGAGCTGTTTTTT. Translating it yields CASSLAGEVTGELFF. The chain uses TRBV7-9 and TRBJ2-2; 10 nucleotides line up with TRBD2. This CDR3 is 15 amino acids long. Germline V gene data show CDR1 as SEHNR and CDR2 as FQNEAQ (reference sequence). Unmatched junction bases numbered 6, after V lost 6 bases and J lost 5 bases.